Presented here are 2 T cell receptor beta chains from one specimen sequenced in a study of OX40 agonist ivuxolimab in advanced cancers. Using immunoSEQ multiplex PCR, the repertoire was profiled, and TCRdb retains in-frame clones only, with some absent. The profile shows roughly 92,000 clones, around 87% of them singletons. Sequencing used CD4+ or CD8+ T cells sorted from blood, obtained in a trial of the OX40 agonist ivuxolimab. The receptors come from an adult with an advanced solid tumor such as melanoma, head and neck, liver or kidney cancer.

This clone has a single count. V is TRBV27 and J is TRBJ2-3; D uncertain. V gave up 3 bases and J gave up 2 bases, with 12 bases separating them. The CDR3 sequence is 15 residues long. CDR1 and CDR2 from the germline V gene are MNHEY and SMNVEV (reference sequence). CDR3 DNA sequence: TGTGCCAGCAGTTTGACTTCCCTATCCACAGATACGCAGTATTTT. Translated: CASSLTSLSTDTQYF.

CDR3 DNA sequence: TGCGCCAGCAGCTCTCTGACAGGGTCAGGCTCACCCCTCCACTTT. Translating gives CASSSLTGSGSPLHF. The gene calls are TRBV5-1 and TRBJ1-6; 7 bases align to TRBD1. In germline, CDR1 is SGHRS, CDR2 YFSETQ. CDR3 length equals 15 residues. The junction had 10 bases not matched to a gene; V was cut back by 3 bases and J by 10 bases.